Sequencing of this T cell receptor (beta chain) was carried out in a study of cytomegalovirus exposure and HLA in healthy donors (dated 2017 in TCRdb). As for the study more broadly: An earlier analysis of more than 550 of the donors reported around 280 Gb of sequence data and 95 million to 130 million unique TCR beta sequences obtained from 150 million to 200 million T cells. An early release that covered 640 HLA-typed donors contained approximately 300 gigabases of sequencing data and tens of millions of unique TCR sequences. Among the approximately 400 genotyped donors, 75% to 90% belonged to the genetic ancestry cluster associated with self-reported Caucasian donors. The study aimed to test whether signatures of past pathogen exposure could be identified by cataloging public T cell receptors. The study used immunosequencing to profile the T cell repertoires of around 600 subjects and linked those repertoires to cytomegalovirus serostatus. In addition to the first cohort of 500 to 850 subjects, a separate validation cohort of 100 to 150 different subjects was used. To predict cytomegalovirus infection status, the study combined high-throughput TCR immunosequencing, statistical association of individual TCRs with disease status, and machine learning. A later analysis re-examined previously published TCR beta repertoires from roughly 650 donors and added high-resolution HLA genotyping to investigate patterns of TCR occurrence. The later analysis used no new phenotypic data to find candidate immune exposures, relying instead on TCR beta sequences and their occurrence across donors. An earlier analysis of around 580 of the donors used high-throughput TCR beta sequencing to judge whether each TCR beta V gene segment behaved as functional or pseudogenic. Donor age, sex, ethnicity and CMV serostatus were compiled alongside the repertoire data. In a later genetic analysis, genome-wide SNP genotypes for about three fifths of the roughly 670 donors were used, and that subset was treated as a discovery cohort. All discovery cohort repertoires had been generated on a single sequencing platform. HLA typing included class I and class II loci at four-digit resolution. Typing coverage differed by locus: A, B, C, DRB1 and DQB1 were typed in about 629-640 donors, DQA1 in 522, DPA1 in 606, and DPB1 in 400 to 480. A handful of DR-DQ haplotypes were handled as single units for association and clustering because linkage in the cohort was strong. Among roughly 370 genotyped donors of the cohort, an average of around 240,000 unique TCR beta nucleotide sequences were sequenced per donor, about a sixth of them non-productive. The research as a whole found: Because counts were too low, about 17 rarely observed V segments, including chromosome 9 orphons, were excluded from the earlier analysis of 587 of the donors. Presence/absence analyses assumed roughly uniform sequencing depth across donors, an assumption that may not hold. Across donors, most TCR sequences were observed very rarely, whereas some public TCRs were present in many individuals. Only TCR beta chains were sequenced in this cohort, and the absence of alpha or paired-chain data limited detectable features. Because some donors lacked HLA typing at each locus, the association tests relied only on the typed subset. In an earlier analysis of some 640 of the donors, most TCR beta V segments were observed in productive rearrangements about 90% or about 30% of the time, broadly matching IMGT annotations. The only immune exposure information available for the cohort was CMV serostatus. In a later genetic analysis, a missense DCLRE1C variant was associated with V-gene and J-gene trimming of TCR beta chains, and the association was replicated in an independent cohort. The authors suggested that the approach could potentially be generalized to other disease states and immunological phenotypes. A group of highly shared sequence variants was considered likely to be a technical artifact of the sequencing pipeline. Compared with the approximately 720-donor mean, donors in an Asian-associated ancestry cluster had fewer N-insertions in productive TCRs, according to a later genetic analysis. Cytomegalovirus status was reported to be diagnosed by the classifier with high specificity and sensitivity in both the original and validation cohorts. In a later analysis, several top co-occurrence clusters were reported to appear linked to parvovirus B19, influenza, CMV and Epstein-Barr virus. A further reported finding was that TCR beta sequences accurately predicted the HLA-A and HLA-B alleles for most subjects in the first cohort. Compared with equally common non-associated chains, HLA-associated TCR beta chains in a later analysis were more clonally expanded and had lower generation probabilities. In a later analysis, TCR association rates were found to vary across HLA loci, with the most associated TCRs seen for DRB1 alleles and the fewest for HLA-C alleles. Assigning TCR associations to individual alleles was difficult when HLA alleles, especially DR and DQ, strongly co-occurred. In the study, approximately 150 TCR beta chains were listed as associated with cytomegalovirus. Correlated functional status among segregating V segments might be attributable to linkage disequilibrium, but an unknown experimental factor could not be ruled out. In a later analysis, around 17,000 TCR beta sequences were associated with specific HLA alleles at a false discovery rate of 0.05. In vitro tests confirmed that a few of the cytomegalovirus-associated TCR beta chains recognize cytomegalovirus antigens. Most CMV-associated TCR beta chains appeared to be HLA-restricted in a later analysis, and the HLA associations seemed to be driven largely by CMV exposure.

Libraries were constructed by the immunoSEQ multiplex PCR assay. For the multiplex PCR, a mixture combining 60 forward primers for TCR Vbeta segments and 13 reverse primers for TCR Jbeta segments was used. A multiplex PCR assay on genomic DNA amplified the CDR3 region of rearranged TCR beta genes. On the Illumina HiSeq System, the amplified TCR beta libraries were sequenced as 87-base-pair reads. Processing in the source paper ran as follows. Across the roughly 670 repertoires, a later analysis counted tens of millions of unique TCR beta chains, some 11 million of which were shared by at least two donors. Raw reads were error-corrected and collapsed into unique sequences by a nearest-neighbor algorithm in which closely related sequences were merged to remove PCR and sequencing errors. Alignment of CDR3 sequences to IMGT reference sequences was used to assign V, D and J gene segments. For a sequence to be retained, at least a six-nucleotide match to both a V gene segment and a J gene segment was required. A rearrangement counted as productive if the CDR3 had no stop codons and remained in frame with V and J, and every other rearrangement counted as non-productive. CDR3 was defined by IMGT convention, running from the second conserved V-encoded cysteine to the conserved J-encoded phenylalanine. The earlier analysis of about 560 of the donors excluded any sequence lacking an unambiguous match to a single V gene segment. An earlier analysis of 500 to 700 of the donors classified V segments as functional when productive rearrangements were above 56.7% and as segregating when the standard deviation between donors was above 5%. To diagnose cytomegalovirus status from the catalog of TCR beta chain sequences, a statistical classification framework was built. In a later analysis, V and J genes were assigned by comparing TCR nucleotide sequences against IMGT/GENE-DB human TR gene sequences. A later analysis assigned CDR3 sequences and most-parsimonious VDJ recombination scenarios with the TCRdist pipeline. In a later analysis, every TCR beta chain was defined by the combination of its CDR3 amino acid sequence and its V-gene family, and reads without a unique V-gene family were dropped. As a way to deal with suspected cross-contamination and a sequencing artifact, a later analysis dropped 450 to 600 nucleotide sequences that were highly shared and had low generation probability. For each public chain, a later analysis derived a clonal expansion index from normalized ranks of inferred template counts within each repertoire. A later analysis computed generation probabilities with a VDJ recombination model fitted to out-of-frame rearrangements, and checked the results against IGoR. A later analysis scored TCR-TCR, TCR-HLA and TCR-CMV co-occurrence with hypergeometric tests, applying a repertoire-size bias correction to TCR pairs. A later analysis estimated false discovery rates by permuting HLA or CMV assignments 20 times. In a later analysis, co-occurring TCRs were grouped with DBSCAN, and TCRdist sequence similarity was added when clustering was performed within HLA-allele-positive subsets. For co-occurrence clustering, repertoires with fewer than 30,000 or more than 120,000 public chains were excluded, along with about five repertoires with anomalous nucleotide sharing. Not all clones reach the TCRdb copy of this immuneACCESS table, which keeps in-frame sequences only. Checked studies attribute under half of the gap to unresolved V genes and leave the rest unexplained. The V and J calls and clone size were taken over from that table, and D and trimming were inferred from the DNA. In all, the sample holds approximately 170,000 clones, and about 85% of those were seen once. Just over 2.5% of the sample is in the top ten clones.

In total, approximately 700 healthy bone marrow donors made up the cohort. Cohort members were all nominally healthy when sampled, although unrecorded immune exposures were likely present. The donor was CMV seropositive and belonged to the group of more than 250 seropositive cohort members. A peripheral blood sample was collected from each donor, and TCR beta sequencing was performed on peripheral blood mononuclear cells. Genomic DNA extraction from the blood cell samples was performed with the Qiagen DNeasy Blood Extraction Kit. This clone was counted once. Its antigen remains unidentified. Base-call qualities are not available, and no considerably larger clone is one nucleotide away. The receptor was derived from a man aged 25 to 40 in good health and CMV-seropositive. Sequences were obtained from PBMCs.

The CDR3 region: CASSPDTYEQYF. The nucleotide sequence reads as follows: TGTGCCAGCAGTCCCGACACTTACGAGCAGTACTTC. The chain links TRBV7-2 with TRBJ2-7; the D segment cannot be called with confidence. Inclusive of the bounding cysteine and phenylalanine, the CDR3 is 12 residues long. The read is trimmed to its CDR3 DNA, 36 bases read in frame from base 1. Trimming takes 6 bases from V and 4 bases from J, and the germline ends sit 10 bases apart. The germline V gene specifies SGHTA as CDR1 and FQGNSA as CDR2.